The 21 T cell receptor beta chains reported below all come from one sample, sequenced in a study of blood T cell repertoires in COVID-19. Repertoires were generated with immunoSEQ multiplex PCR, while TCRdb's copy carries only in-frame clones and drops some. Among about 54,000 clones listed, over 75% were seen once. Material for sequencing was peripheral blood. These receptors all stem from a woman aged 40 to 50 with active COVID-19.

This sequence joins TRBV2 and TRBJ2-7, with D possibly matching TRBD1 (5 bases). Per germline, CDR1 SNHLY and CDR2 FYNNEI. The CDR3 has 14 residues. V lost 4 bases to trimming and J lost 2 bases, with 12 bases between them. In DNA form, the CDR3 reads TGTGCCAGCAGTGTGAACAGGCCGGCCTACGAGCAGTACTTC. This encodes CASSVNRPAYEQYF.

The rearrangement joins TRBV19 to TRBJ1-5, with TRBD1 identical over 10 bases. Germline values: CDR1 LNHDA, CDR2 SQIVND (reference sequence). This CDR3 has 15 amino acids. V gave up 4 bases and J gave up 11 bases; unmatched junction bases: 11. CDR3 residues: CASSTMGQGITAQHF. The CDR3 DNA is TGTGCCAGTAGTACTATGGGACAGGGGATAACAGCCCAGCATTTT.

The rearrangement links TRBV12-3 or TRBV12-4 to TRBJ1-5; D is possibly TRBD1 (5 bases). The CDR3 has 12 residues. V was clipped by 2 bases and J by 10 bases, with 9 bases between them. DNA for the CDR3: TGTGCCAGCAGTTTATCGCAGGGACCCCAGCATTTT. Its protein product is CASSLSQGPQHF.

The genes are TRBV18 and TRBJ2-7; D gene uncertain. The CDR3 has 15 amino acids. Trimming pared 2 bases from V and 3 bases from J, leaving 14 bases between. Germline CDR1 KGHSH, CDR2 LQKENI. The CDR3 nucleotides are TGTGCCAGCTCACCATCCGCAATAAACTACTACGAGCAGTACTTC. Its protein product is CASSPSAINYYEQYF.

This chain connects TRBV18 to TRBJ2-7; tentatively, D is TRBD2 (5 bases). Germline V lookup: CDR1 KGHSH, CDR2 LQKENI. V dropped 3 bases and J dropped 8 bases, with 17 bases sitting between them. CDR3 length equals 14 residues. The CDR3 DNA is TGTGCCAGCTCACCCGATGGACGGTCGGGGAAGCAGTACTTC. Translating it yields CASSPDGRSGKQYF.

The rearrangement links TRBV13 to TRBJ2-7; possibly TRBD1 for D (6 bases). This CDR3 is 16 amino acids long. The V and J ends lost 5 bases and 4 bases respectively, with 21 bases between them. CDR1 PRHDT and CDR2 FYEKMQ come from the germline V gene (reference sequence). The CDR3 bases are TGTGCCAGCAGCATTGACAGGCCACATAGATGTTACGAGCAGTACTTC. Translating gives CASSIDRPHRCYEQYF.

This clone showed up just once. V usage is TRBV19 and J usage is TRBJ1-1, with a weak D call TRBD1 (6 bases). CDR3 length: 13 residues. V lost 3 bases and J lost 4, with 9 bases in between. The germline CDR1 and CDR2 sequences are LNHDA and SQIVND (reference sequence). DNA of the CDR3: TGTGCCAGTAGTATCAGGGGCATCACTGAAGCTTTCTTT. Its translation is CASSIRGITEAFF.

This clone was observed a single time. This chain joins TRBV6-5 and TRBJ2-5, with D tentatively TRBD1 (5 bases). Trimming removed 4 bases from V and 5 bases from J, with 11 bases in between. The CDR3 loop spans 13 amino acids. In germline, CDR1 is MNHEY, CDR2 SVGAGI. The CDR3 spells CASSFGRAETQYF. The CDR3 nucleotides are TGTGCCAGCAGTTTCGGCAGGGCGGAGACCCAGTACTTC.

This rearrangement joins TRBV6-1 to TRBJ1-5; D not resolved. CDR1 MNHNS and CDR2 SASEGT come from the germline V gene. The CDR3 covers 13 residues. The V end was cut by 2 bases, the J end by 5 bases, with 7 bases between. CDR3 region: CASSESGYQPQHF. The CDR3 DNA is TGTGCCAGCAGTGAATCGGGGTATCAGCCCCAGCATTTT.

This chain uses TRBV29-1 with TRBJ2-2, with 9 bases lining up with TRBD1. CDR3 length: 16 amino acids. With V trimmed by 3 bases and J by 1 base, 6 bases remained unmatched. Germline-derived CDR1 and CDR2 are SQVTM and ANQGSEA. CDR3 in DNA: TGCAGCGTTGACGACAGGGACAGGGAGAACACCGGGGAGCTGTTTTTT. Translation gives CSVDDRDRENTGELFF.

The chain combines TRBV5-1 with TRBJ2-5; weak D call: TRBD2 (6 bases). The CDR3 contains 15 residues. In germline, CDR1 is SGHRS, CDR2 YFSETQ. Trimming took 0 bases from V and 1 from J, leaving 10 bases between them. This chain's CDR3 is CASSLVRSGQETQYF. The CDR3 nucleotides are TGCGCCAGCAGCTTGGTCCGTAGCGGCCAAGAGACCCAGTACTTC.

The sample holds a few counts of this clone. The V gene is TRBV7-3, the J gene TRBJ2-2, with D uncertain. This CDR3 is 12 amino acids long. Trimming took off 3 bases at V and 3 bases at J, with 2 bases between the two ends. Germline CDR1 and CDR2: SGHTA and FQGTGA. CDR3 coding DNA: TGTGCCAGCAGCTTCGACACCGGGGAGCTGTTTTTT. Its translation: CASSFDTGELFF.

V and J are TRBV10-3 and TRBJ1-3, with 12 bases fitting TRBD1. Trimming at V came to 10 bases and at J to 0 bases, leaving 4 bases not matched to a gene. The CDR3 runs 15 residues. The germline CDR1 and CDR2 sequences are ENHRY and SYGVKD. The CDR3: CATRDRGPSGNTIYF. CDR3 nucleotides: TGTGCCACCCGGGACAGGGGGCCCTCTGGAAACACCATATATTTT.

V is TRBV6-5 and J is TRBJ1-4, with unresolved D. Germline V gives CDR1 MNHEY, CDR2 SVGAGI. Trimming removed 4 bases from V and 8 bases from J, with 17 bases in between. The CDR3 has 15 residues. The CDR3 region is CASSLSSGRGEKLFF. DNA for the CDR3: TGTGCCAGCAGTTTATCGTCGGGCCGAGGGGAAAAACTGTTTTTT.

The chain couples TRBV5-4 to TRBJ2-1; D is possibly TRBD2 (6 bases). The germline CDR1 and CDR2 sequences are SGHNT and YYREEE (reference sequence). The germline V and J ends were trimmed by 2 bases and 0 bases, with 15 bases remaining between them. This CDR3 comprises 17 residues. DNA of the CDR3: TGTGCCAGCAGCTTAGGAGGGAGCCGGGTCTCCTACAATGAGCAGTTCTTC. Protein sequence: CASSLGGSRVSYNEQFF.

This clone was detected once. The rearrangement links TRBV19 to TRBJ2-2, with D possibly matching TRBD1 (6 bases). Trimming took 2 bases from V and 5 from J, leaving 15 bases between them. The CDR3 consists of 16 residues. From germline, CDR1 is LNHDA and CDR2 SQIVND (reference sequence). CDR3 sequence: CASSISITGRTGELFF. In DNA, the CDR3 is TGTGCCAGTAGTATATCAATAACAGGGCGAACCGGGGAGCTGTTTTTT. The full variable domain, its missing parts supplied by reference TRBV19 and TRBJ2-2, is DGGITQSPKYLFRKEGQNVTLSCEQNLNHDAMYWYRQDPGQGLRLIYYSQIVNDFQKGDIAEGYSVSREKKESFPLTVTSAQKNPTAFYLCASSISITGRTGELFFGEGSRLTVL.

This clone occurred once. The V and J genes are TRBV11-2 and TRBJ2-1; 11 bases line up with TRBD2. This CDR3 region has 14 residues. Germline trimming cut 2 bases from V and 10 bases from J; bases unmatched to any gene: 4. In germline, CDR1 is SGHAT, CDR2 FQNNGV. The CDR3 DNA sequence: TGTGCCAGCAGCTTAATAGCGGGGGGGGGCGAGCAGTTCTTC. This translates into CASSLIAGGGEQFF.

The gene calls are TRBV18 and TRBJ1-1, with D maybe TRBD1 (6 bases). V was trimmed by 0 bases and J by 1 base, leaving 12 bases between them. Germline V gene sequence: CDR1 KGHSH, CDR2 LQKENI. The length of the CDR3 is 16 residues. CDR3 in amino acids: CASSPPSSQGNTEAFF. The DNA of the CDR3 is TGTGCCAGCTCACCACCGTCATCACAGGGGAACACTGAAGCTTTCTTT.

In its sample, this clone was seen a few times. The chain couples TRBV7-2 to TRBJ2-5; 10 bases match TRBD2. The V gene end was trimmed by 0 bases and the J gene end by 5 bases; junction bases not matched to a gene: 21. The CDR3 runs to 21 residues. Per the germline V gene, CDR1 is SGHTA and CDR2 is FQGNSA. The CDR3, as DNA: TGTGCCAGCAGCTTAGCCTTTCTCCCTCTAGCGGGGGAGCCTATTCGCGAGACCCAGTACTTC. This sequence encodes CASSLAFLPLAGEPIRETQYF.

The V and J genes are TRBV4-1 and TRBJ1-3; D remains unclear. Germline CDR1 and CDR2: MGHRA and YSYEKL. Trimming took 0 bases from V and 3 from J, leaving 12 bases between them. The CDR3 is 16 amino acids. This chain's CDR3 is CASSQDMAGVGNTIYF. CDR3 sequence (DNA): TGCGCCAGCAGCCAAGATATGGCCGGGGTTGGAAACACCATATATTTT.

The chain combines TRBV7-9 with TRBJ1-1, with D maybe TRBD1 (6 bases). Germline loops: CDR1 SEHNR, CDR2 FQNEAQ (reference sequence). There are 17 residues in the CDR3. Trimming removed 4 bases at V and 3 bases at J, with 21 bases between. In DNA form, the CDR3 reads TGTGCCAGCAGCTCCTACATCGGGGTGGGGGCAGACACTGAAGCTTTCTTT. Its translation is CASSSYIGVGADTEAFF.